These 7 T cell receptor beta chains came from one sample sequenced in a study of response to subunit inactivated influenza vaccine. TCRdb redid the calling of the RT-PCR reads with MiXCR, one entry per CDR3 protein. In the table there are about 520,000 distinct CDR3 sequences, about 7.2% of which are singletons. The source was PBMCs from blood, collected less than 25 months after vaccination. The receptors shown here come from a man aged 50 to 69 who received an inactivated influenza vaccine.

This clonotype was counted many times. The chain uses TRBV2 and TRBJ2-7; 8 bases fit TRBD1. CDR3 length: 16 residues. V gave up 4 bases and J gave up 2 bases; unmatched junction bases: 10. In germline, CDR1 is SNHLY, CDR2 FYNNEI. CDR3 nucleotide sequence: TGTGCCAGCAGTGGGGGGACAGGCCTCCATGCCTACGAGCAGTACTTC. Translation: CASSGGTGLHAYEQYF.

This clonotype was detected only a few times. V and J are TRBV5-1 and TRBJ1-1; a weak D match, TRBD1 (5 bases). The CDR3 is 17 amino acids. Germline-derived CDR1 and CDR2 are SGHRS and YFSETQ. Trimming shortened V by 1 base and J by 0 bases, and 16 bases separated the two germline ends. The CDR3 DNA sequence: TGCGCCAGCAGCTTGCGGACAAACCAGCGGGTGAACACTGAAGCTTTCTTT. It encodes CASSLRTNQRVNTEAFF.

At least ten counts were recorded for this clonotype. This chain joins TRBV4-1 and TRBJ1-3, with D possibly matching TRBD1 (6 bases). Germline V gives CDR1 MGHRA, CDR2 YSYEKL. V was cut by 0 bases and J by 5 bases, with 8 bases left in between. This CDR3 is built from 14 residues. The CDR3 DNA is TGCGCCAGCAGCCAAGAGGGGGCTAGAAACACCATATATTTT. It encodes CASSQEGARNTIYF.

This clonotype was seen only a few times. The J gene is TRBJ2-3, the V gene TRBV20-1, with no clear D. CDR3 length: 15 amino acids. The V gene lost 0 bases and the J gene lost 0 bases, with 10 bases spanning the gap. Looked up from germline, CDR1 is DFQATT and CDR2 is SNEGSKA (reference sequence). The CDR3: CSARDGSASTDTQYF. The CDR3 DNA follows: TGCAGTGCTAGAGACGGCAGTGCTAGCACAGATACGCAGTATTTT.

This clonotype was detected a few times. The chain combines TRBV4-3 with TRBJ2-1, with a tentative D call TRBD2 (6 bases). This CDR3 is built from 13 residues. With 1 base removed from V and 7 bases from J, the gap between germline ends came to 8 bases. Germline CDR1 and CDR2: LGHNA and YSLEER. The CDR3 DNA follows: TGCGCCAGCAGCCAAGCCGCGGGGAATGAGCAGTTCTTC. Encoded protein: CASSQAAGNEQFF.

The genes are TRBV24-1 and TRBJ2-7; 10 bases are shared with TRBD2. The ends lost 12 bases at V and 5 bases at J; junction bases unmatched: 24. CDR3 length: 18 residues. Germline V gene sequence: CDR1 KGHDR, CDR2 SFDVKD. The CDR3 here is CAPIWAGGSLAGDHEQYF. CDR3 bases: TGTGCCCCGATCTGGGCAGGGGGCAGCCTAGCGGGAGACCACGAGCAGTACTTC.

This clonotype was observed at least ten times. The chain is built from TRBV20-1 and TRBJ2-3; TRBD2 aligns across 12 bases. This CDR3 region has 18 residues. Germline values: CDR1 DFQATT, CDR2 SNEGSKA (reference sequence). Losses at the gene ends were 1 base for V and 2 bases for J; bases not matched to a gene: 10. CDR3 region: CSARGMKTSGGLTDTQYF. CDR3 DNA sequence: TGCAGTGCTAGAGGAATGAAGACTAGCGGGGGACTCACAGATACGCAGTATTTT.